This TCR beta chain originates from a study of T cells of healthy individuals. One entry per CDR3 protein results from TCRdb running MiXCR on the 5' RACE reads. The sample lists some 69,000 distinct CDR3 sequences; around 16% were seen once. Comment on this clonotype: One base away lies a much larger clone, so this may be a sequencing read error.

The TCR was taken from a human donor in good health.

The CDR3: CANSYSRTGSEQYF. The CDR3 nucleotides read TGTGCCAACAGTTACTCGAGGACAGGGTCCGAGCAGTACTTC. V is TRBV6-8 and J is TRBJ2-7; 8 positions agree with TRBD1. The CDR3 contains 14 residues. Germline V gene sequence: CDR1 MNHGY, CDR2 SAAAGT.